This T cell receptor (beta chain) originates from a study of blood T cell repertoires in COVID-19. Sequenced by immunoSEQ multiplex PCR; TCRdb stores in-frame clones only, minus some. There are 300,000 to 400,000 clones in the sample; 70% to 90% occur only once, and 7.1% lies in the top ten. CDR3 length: 13 residues. The chain recombines TRBV21-1 with TRBJ1-2. TRBV21-1 is given as a pseudogene. The sequence derives from a woman aged 60-75 years with COVID-19, enrolled during active disease. Sequenced: peripheral blood. The CDR3 region is CASSTSNSCGYTF. CDR3 coding DNA: TGTGCCAGCAGCACTTCGAACTCGTGCGGCTACACCTTC.